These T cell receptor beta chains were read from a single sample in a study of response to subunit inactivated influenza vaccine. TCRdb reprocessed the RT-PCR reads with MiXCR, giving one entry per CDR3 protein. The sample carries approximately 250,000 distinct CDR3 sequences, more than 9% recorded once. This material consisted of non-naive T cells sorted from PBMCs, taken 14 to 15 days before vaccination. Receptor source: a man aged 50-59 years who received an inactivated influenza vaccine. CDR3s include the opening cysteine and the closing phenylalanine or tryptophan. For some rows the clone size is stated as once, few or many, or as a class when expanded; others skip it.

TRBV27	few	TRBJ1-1	CASSLSRLTEAFF
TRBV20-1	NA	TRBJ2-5	CSATGLAGEQETQYF
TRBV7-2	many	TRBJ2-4	CASSLGPDPLRNIQYF
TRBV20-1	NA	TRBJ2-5	CSATGLAVQGTQYF
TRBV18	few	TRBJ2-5	CASSPLTGGQETQYF
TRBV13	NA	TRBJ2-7	CASSPSSGGSYEQYF
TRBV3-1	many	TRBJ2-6	CASSQVSWRSSGANVLTF
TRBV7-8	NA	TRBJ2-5	CASSLGPETQYF
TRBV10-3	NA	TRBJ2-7	CAISRDRGAYEQYF
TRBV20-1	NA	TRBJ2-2	CSAPRGGGNTGELFF
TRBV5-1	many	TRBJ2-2	CASSLAPQGNTGELFF
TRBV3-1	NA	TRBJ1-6	CASSQGQGITYNSPLHF
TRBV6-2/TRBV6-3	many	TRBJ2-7	CASRDGSAHEQYF
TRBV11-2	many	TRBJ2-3	CASSFKRGGFDTQYF
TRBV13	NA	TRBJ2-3	CASRPPGGLTDTQYF
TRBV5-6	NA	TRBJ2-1	CASSSGLRYGNEQFF
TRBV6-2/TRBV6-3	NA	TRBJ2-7	CASTPDRVPFLYEQYF
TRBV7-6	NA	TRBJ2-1	CASSWVGGSFNEQFF
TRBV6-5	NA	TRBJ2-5	CASSSGQGAETQYF
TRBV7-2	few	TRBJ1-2	CASSLAQTPGGYGYTF
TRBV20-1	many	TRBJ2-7	CSAPRPGGTYEQYF
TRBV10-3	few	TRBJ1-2	CASVEGRDGYTF
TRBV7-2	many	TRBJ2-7	CASSSQGDEQYF
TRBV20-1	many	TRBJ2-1	CSASKDEQFF
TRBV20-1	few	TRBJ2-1	CSATLAGVDNEQFF
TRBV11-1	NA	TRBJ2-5	CASGSHRGQRRDQETQYF
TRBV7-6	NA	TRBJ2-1	CASSLGEAGGPGNEQFF
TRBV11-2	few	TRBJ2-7	CASSRAEGTYEQYF
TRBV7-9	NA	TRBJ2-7	CASSPQGIEQYF
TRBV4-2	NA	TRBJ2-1	CASSQEPGTLDLSSYNEQFF
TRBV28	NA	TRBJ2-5	CASKESRTGLQETQYF
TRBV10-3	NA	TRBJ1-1	CAISAAGTGNTEAFF
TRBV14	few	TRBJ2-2	CASSLRVSTGELFF
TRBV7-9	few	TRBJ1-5	CASSIPGGPHHF
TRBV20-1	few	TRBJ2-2	CSARGLTTLTGELFF
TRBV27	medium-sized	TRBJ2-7	CASSRLAGTNEQYF
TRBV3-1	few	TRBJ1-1	CASSQGKMEAFF
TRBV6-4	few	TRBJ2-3	CASSVDQEDTQYF
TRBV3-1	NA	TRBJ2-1	CASSQDEEPGSYNEQFF
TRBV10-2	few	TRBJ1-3	CASWTGDFSGNTIYF
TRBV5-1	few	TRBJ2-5	CASSLESSGGETQYF
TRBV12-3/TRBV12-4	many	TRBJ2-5	CASRAVEETQYF